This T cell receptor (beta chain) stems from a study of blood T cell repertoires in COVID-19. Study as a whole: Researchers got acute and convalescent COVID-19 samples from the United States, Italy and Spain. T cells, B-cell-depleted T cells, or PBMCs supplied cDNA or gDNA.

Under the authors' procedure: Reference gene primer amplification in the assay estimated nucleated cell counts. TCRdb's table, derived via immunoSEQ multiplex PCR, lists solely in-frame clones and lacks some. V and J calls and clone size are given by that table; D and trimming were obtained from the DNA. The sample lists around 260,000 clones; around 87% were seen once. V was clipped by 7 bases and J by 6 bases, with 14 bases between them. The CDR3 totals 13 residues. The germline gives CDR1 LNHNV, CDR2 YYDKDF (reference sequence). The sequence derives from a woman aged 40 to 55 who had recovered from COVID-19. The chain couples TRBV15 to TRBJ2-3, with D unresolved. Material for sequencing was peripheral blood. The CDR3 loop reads CATTPAEADTQYF. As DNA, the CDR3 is TGTGCCACCACCCCCGCCGAGGCGGATACGCAGTATTTT.